This T cell receptor (beta chain) was documented in a study of blood T cell repertoires in COVID-19. Germline loops: CDR1 KGHDR, CDR2 SFDVKD. This CDR3 has 17 amino acids. With V trimmed by 2 bases and J by 1 base, 9 bases remained unmatched. Profiled with immunoSEQ multiplex PCR; TCRdb holds only in-frame clones, not every one. The table includes tens of thousands of clones, about 81% detected once. This clone was picked up one time. Sequences were obtained from peripheral blood. The sequence came from a man aged 45-60 years with acute or convalescent COVID-19. The chain is built from TRBV24-1 and TRBJ1-1; 7 bases are a match to TRBD1. The chain's CDR3 is CATSDSKGQPWNTEAFF. The CDR3 DNA sequence: TGTGCCACCAGTGATTCTAAGGGACAGCCCTGGAACACTGAAGCTTTCTTT.